This T cell receptor (beta chain) was found in a study of shared clonotypes between healthy human individuals. Authors' methods: ImmunoSEQ yielded junction-only sequences lacking quality scores, so filtering differed. Profiled with immunoSEQ multiplex PCR; TCRdb holds only in-frame clones, not every one. The V and J calls and the clone size are those of that table, but D and trimming were determined from the DNA. The sample holds about 610,000 clones, more than 95% seen once. The germline V gene has CDR1 MDHEN and CDR2 SYDVKM. The CDR3 contains 18 residues. The V gene lost 6 bases and the J gene lost 3 bases, with 23 bases spanning the gap.

The sequenced sample consisted of naive CD4+ T cells sorted from blood. Sample subset: CD45RA+ positively selected. V is TRBV28 and J is TRBJ1-4, with a possible D match to TRBD1 (5 bases). The receptor's source is a woman in her twenties or thirties in good health. CDR3 in DNA: TGTGCCAGCAGGGCGGGGACCGTCACCTTGGGGGCTAATGAAAAACTGTTTTTT. Encoded protein: CASRAGTVTLGANEKLFF.